These 9 T cell receptor beta chains came from one sample sequenced in a study of blood T cell repertoires in COVID-19. Only in-frame clones appear in the TCRdb table, and some are missing; sequencing was by immunoSEQ multiplex PCR. The repertoire holds 130,000 or so clones, with around three quarters as singletons. Sequenced input: peripheral blood. Every receptor here comes from a human donor in a cohort sampled during active COVID-19.

The V call is TRBV18, the J call TRBJ1-2; 10 bases are a match to TRBD1. Germline CDR1 KGHSH, CDR2 LQKENI. The CDR3 runs to 16 residues. The V segment lost 2 bases and the J segment 4 bases; nucleotides outside the gene matches: 7. CDR3 sequence: CASSPLGQGGLYGYTF. The CDR3 DNA follows: TGTGCCAGCTCACCATTAGGACAGGGGGGACTCTATGGCTACACCTTC.

V and J are TRBV29-1 and TRBJ1-2, with a tentative D call TRBD1 (6 bases). CDR3 length: 12 amino acids. V dropped 2 bases and J dropped 8 bases, with 12 bases sitting between them. Germline assignment: CDR1 SQVTM and CDR2 ANQGSEA. CDR3: CSVELGALGYTF. The DNA for the CDR3 is TGCAGCGTTGAATTGGGGGCGCTCGGCTACACCTTC.

The chain employs TRBV19 and TRBJ2-3, with 7 bases identical to TRBD1. The CDR3 length is 15 residues. Germline CDR1 and CDR2: LNHDA and SQIVND (reference sequence). V lost 5 bases, J lost 6 bases, and 11 bases stayed unmatched. Here the CDR3 reads CASSPRDSNSDTQYF. CDR3 bases: TGTGCCAGTAGTCCCAGGGACAGTAATAGCGATACGCAGTATTTT.

CDR3 in DNA: TGTGCCAGCAGCTTGAGGCGCTTTTGGGGCGTTAACTATGGCTACACCTTC. This sequence encodes CASSLRRFWGVNYGYTF. The chain joins TRBV5-6 to TRBJ1-2, with D tentatively TRBD1 (5 bases). CDR3 length: 17 residues. Germline CDR1 reads SGHDT; CDR2 reads YYEEEE. The V gene lost 1 base and the J gene lost 1 base, with 17 bases spanning the gap.

This chain links TRBV6-5 with TRBJ1-2, with D possibly TRBD1 on 5 matching bases. Germline V gives CDR1 MNHEY, CDR2 SVGAGI. The ends were cut back, 7 bases at V and 7 bases at J, with 13 bases in the middle. This CDR3 has 12 amino acids. CDR3 amino acids: CASTPGRVGYTF. Here the CDR3 DNA reads TGTGCCAGCACCCCAGGCAGGGTTGGCTACACCTTC.

This clone showed up many times. The gene calls are TRBV28 and TRBJ1-1; tentative D call: TRBD1 (6 bases). The germline V and J ends were trimmed by 3 bases and 8 bases, with 13 bases remaining between them. This CDR3 spans 13 amino acids. Germline values: CDR1 MDHEN, CDR2 SYDVKM. CDR3 protein: CASSFNRASEAFF. The CDR3 DNA reads TGTGCCAGCAGTTTTAACAGGGCTTCCGAAGCTTTCTTT.

In this sample, this clone turned up once. This chain uses TRBV18 with TRBJ1-2, with D unclear. The CDR3 loop spans 15 amino acids. Between the trimmed V and J ends, which lost 3 bases and 2 bases, there was a span of 13 bases. Germline lookup yields CDR1 KGHSH and CDR2 LQKENI. CDR3 sequence: CASSPFEGKNYGYTF. CDR3 nucleotide sequence: TGTGCCAGCTCACCCTTTGAGGGAAAGAACTATGGCTACACCTTC.

The genes are TRBV5-1 and TRBJ2-3; 8 bases match TRBD2. Germline-derived CDR1 and CDR2 are SGHRS and YFSETQ. V dropped 5 bases and J dropped 3; count of bases not matched to a gene: 8. The CDR3 is made up of 15 amino acids. The CDR3: CASRGLAGGTDTQYF. CDR3 coding DNA: TGCGCCAGCAGGGGTTTGGCGGGGGGAACAGATACGCAGTATTTT.

For this clone: This sample also contains other DNA sequences that code for the same CDR3. In nucleotides, the CDR3 is TGTGCCAGCAGCTTGGACAGGGGTTACACAGATACGCAGTATTTT. Amino acids: CASSLDRGYTDTQYF. The chain carries TRBV7-9 and TRBJ2-3, with 9 bases that match TRBD1. CDR1 and CDR2 from the germline V gene are SEHNR and FQNEAQ (reference sequence). The CDR3 consists of 15 residues. V lost 3 bases and J lost 2; bases outside the gene matches: 3.